This T cell receptor beta chain was documented in a study of T cells in localized non-small cell lung cancer (dated by TCRdb to 2019 to 2021). With respect to the entire study: T cell repertoires of some 240 early-stage NSCLC patients were analyzed, with tumors being compared against uninvolved tumor-adjacent lungs. The cohort was made up of 200 to 250 treatment-naive NSCLC patients whose localized lung tumors had been resected. Of the NSCLC patients, 129 were male and roughly 100 were female, and the mean age was approximately 66 years. Study-level results and caveats: Longer overall survival was associated with higher T cell density in blood, whereas shorter survival was associated with higher clonality in adjacent lung. Because the study design was exploratory, TCR variables were selected using unadjusted p-values without false-discovery rate correction. Because multi-region tumor sequencing was not performed, intratumor heterogeneity could not be ruled out. The highest T cell clonality was observed in uninvolved tumor-adjacent lung, where clonality exceeded that of tumor, suggesting that antigenic responses were more focused in uninvolved tumor-adjacent lung. Of the top 100 tumor clones, a median of about 53 were detected in paired uninvolved adjacent lung; around 27 were also among that lung's top 100.

The germline V gene supplies CDR1 LGHNA and CDR2 YNFKEQ. Its CDR3 holds 16 amino acids, cysteine through phenylalanine. Here the CDR3 DNA is all that survives: 48 bases in frame from base 1. V lost 1 base and J lost 5 bases; the stretch between them is 15 bases long. The immunoSEQ Assay was used to sequence TCR beta CDR3 regions from DNA. For the original study's pipeline: To compute T cell density, TCR beta template counts were normalized to usable DNA, which was estimated by amplifying housekeeping genes. The preseqR package was used to estimate richness by extrapolating to 400,000 templates for PBMC samples and to 120,000 templates for tissue samples. Clonality was defined by subtracting Pielou's evenness from one. Tissue-enriched TCRs were identified by differential abundance testing using productive amino-acid clonotypes, minimum total count 5 and alpha 0.1. Repertoire overlap between compartments was quantified with the Jaccard Index and Morisita Overlap Index. GLIPH grouped TCR beta CDR3s together with public tetramer-defined viral CDR3s, and a viral motif had to include at least three viral sequences and also show V-gene enrichment. Drawn from immuneACCESS, this table holds only the in-frame rearrangements with V and J called that TCRdb kept. Clones are partly lost; checked studies trace under half to an unresolved V gene and leave the rest unexplained. V, J and clone size were drawn from that table, and D and trimming were deduced from the DNA. The sample data list roughly 35,000 clones, and around 88% of these were observed just once. The top ten hold 7% to 7.5% of the sample.

Points on this clone: What antigen it recognizes has not been identified. The input lacks base qualities; no much larger clone sits a single base away.

At diagnosis, peripheral blood, uninvolved tumor-adjacent lung and tumor were collected and stored as a combination of fresh-frozen and FFPE material. For TCR repertoire profiling, blood samples were analyzed as peripheral blood mononuclear cells. The material was peripheral blood, obtained before any cancer treatment. This TCR derives from a woman between 35 and 70 years old with stage I lung adenocarcinoma. This receptor chain uses TRBV4-2 and TRBJ2-1, and perhaps TRBD2 as D gene, on 5 matching bases. Read as DNA, the sequence is TGTGCCAGCAGCCAAGCGTTCCAGCGGAAGAACAATGAGCAGTTCTTC. Protein translation: CASSQAFQRKNNEQFF.